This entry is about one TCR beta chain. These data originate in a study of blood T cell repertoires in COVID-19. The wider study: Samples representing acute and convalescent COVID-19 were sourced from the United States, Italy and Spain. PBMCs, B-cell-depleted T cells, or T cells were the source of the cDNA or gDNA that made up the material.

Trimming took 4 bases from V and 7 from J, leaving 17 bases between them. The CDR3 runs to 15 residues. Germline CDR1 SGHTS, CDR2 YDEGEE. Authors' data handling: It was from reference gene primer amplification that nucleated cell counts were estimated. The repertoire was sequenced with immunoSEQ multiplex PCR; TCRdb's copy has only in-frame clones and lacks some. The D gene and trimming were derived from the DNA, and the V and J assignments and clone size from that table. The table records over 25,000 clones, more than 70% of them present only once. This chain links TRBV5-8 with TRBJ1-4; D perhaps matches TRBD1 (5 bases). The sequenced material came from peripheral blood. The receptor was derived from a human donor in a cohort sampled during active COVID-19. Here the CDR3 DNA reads TGTGCCAGCAGCCTATTCAGGGCGATAAGTGAAAAACTGTTTTTT. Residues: CASSLFRAISEKLFF.